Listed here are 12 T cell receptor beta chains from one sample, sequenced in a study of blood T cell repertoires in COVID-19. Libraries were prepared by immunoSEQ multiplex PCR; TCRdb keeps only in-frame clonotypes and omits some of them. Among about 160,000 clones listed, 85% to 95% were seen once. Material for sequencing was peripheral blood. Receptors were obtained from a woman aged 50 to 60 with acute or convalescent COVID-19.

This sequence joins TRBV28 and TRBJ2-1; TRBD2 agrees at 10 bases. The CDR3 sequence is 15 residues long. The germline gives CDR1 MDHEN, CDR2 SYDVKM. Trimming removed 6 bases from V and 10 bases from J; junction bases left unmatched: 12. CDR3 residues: CASSSPRAGGLEQFF. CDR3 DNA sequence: TGTGCCAGCAGCTCCCCTCGAGCGGGGGGGCTCGAGCAGTTCTTC. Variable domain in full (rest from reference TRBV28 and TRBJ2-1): DVKVTQSSRYLVKRTGEKVFLECVQDMDHENMFWYRQDPGLGLRLIYFSYDVKMKEKGDIPEGYSVSREKKERFSLILESASTNQTSMYLCASSSPRAGGLEQFFGPGTRLTVL.

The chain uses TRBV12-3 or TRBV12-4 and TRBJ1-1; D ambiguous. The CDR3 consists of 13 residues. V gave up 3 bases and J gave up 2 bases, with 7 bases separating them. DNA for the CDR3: TGTGCCAGCAGTTTTTCGGGAAACACTGAAGCTTTCTTT. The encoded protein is CASSFSGNTEAFF.

CDR3 residues: CASSPRDYPPTGELFF. The CDR3 nucleotides read TGTGCCAGCAGCCCCCGGGACTACCCACCCACCGGGGAGCTGTTTTTT. The V gene is TRBV9, the J gene TRBJ2-2, with TRBD2 matching over 7 bases. This CDR3 is 16 amino acids long. The trim removed 4 bases at V and 4 bases at J, leaving 10 bases unmatched. From germline, CDR1 is SGDLS and CDR2 YYNGEE.

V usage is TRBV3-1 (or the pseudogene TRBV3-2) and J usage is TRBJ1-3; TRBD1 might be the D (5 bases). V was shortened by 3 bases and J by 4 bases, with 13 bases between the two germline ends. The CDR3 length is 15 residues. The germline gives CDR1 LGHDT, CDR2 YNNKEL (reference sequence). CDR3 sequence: CASSQRDREGNTIYF. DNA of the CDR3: TGTGCCAGCAGCCAGCGGGACCGGGAAGGAAACACCATATATTTT.

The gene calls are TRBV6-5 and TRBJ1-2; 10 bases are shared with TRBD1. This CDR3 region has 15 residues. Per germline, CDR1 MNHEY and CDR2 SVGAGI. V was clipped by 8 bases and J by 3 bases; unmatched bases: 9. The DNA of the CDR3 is TGTGCCAGCGGTCGGGACAGGGGATGGTACTATGGCTACACCTTC. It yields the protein CASGRDRGWYYGYTF.

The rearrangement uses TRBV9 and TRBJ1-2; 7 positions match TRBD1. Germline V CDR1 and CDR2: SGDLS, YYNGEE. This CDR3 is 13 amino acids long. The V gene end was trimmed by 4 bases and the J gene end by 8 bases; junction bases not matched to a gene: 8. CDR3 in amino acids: CASSKTGVGGYTF. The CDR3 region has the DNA TGTGCCAGCAGCAAAACAGGGGTTGGCGGCTACACCTTC.

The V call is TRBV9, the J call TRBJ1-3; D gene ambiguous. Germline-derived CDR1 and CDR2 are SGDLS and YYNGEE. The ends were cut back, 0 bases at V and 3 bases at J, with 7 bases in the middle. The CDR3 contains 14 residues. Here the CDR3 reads CASSVGAFGNTIYF. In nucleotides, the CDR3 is TGTGCCAGCAGCGTAGGGGCATTTGGAAACACCATATATTTT.

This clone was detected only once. The CDR3 reads CASSPQGPSATNEKLFF. The DNA of the CDR3 is TGTGCCAGCAGCCCACAGGGTCCTAGTGCAACTAATGAAAAACTGTTTTTT. The rearrangement links TRBV2 to TRBJ1-4; TRBD1 might be the D (6 bases). This CDR3 has 17 amino acids. Germline assignment: CDR1 SNHLY and CDR2 FYNNEI. Between the trimmed V and J ends, which lost 6 bases and 0 bases, there was a span of 17 bases.

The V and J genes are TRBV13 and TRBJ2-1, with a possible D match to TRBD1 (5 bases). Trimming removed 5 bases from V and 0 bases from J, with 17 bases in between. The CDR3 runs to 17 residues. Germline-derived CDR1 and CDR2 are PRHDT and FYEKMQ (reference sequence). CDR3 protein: CASSPLTQGRSYNEQFF. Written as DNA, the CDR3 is TGTGCCAGCAGCCCACTAACGCAGGGTCGCTCCTACAATGAGCAGTTCTTC.

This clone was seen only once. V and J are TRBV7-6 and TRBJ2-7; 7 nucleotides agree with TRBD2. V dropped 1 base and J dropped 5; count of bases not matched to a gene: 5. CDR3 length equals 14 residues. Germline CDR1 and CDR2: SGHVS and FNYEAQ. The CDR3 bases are TGTGCCAGCAGCTTAGTCCCGGGAGGCGACGAGCAGTACTTC. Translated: CASSLVPGGDEQYF.

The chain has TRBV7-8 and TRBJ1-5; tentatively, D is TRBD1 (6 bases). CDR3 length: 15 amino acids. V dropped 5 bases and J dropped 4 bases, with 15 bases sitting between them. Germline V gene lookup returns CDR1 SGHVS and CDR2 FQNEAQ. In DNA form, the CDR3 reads TGTGCCAGCAGCGGGGGGGCAGGGATTAATCAGCCCCAGCATTTT. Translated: CASSGGAGINQPQHF. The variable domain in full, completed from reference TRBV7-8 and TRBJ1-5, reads GAGVSQSPRYKVAKRGQDVALRCDPISGHVSLFWYQQALGQGPEFLTYFQNEAQLDKSGLPSDRFFAERPEGSVSTLKIQRTQQEDSAVYLCASSGGAGINQPQHFGDGTRLSIL.

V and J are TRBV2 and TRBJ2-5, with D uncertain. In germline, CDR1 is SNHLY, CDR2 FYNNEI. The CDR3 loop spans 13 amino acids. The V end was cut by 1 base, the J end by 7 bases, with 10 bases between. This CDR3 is CASSEGPPGTQYF. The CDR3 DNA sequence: TGTGCCAGCAGTGAAGGTCCACCGGGGACCCAGTACTTC.